Only a few counts were recorded for the clone carrying this T cell receptor beta chain. This sample is drawn from a study of cytomegalovirus exposure and HLA in healthy donors. Germline CDR1 is SEHNR and CDR2 is FQNEAQ (reference sequence). This CDR3 is built from 14 residues. V shed 6 bases and J 2 bases; nucleotides not matched to a gene: 4. PCR was performed using 60 Vbeta and 13 Jbeta primers. The table came from immunoSEQ multiplex PCR; TCRdb's copy has only in-frame clones and leaves some out. Of fewer than 120,000 clones listed, roughly 78% are singletons. This chain joins TRBV7-9 and TRBJ2-5, with 9 bases lining up with TRBD1. The TCR comes from a woman in her thirties in good health and CMV-seronegative. Sequenced sample: PBMCs. This CDR3 reads CASRGQGLQETQYF. The CDR3 DNA reads as TGTGCCAGCAGGGGACAGGGATTACAAGAGACCCAGTACTTC. The whole variable domain, remainder taken from reference TRBV7-9 and TRBJ2-5, is DTGVSQNPRHKITKRGQNVTFRCDPISEHNRLYWYRQTLGQGPEFLTYFQNEAQLEKSRLLSDRFSAERPKGSFSTLEIQRTEQGDSAMYLCASRGQGLQETQYFGPGTRLLVL.